This T cell receptor (beta chain) was profiled in a study of blood T cell repertoires in COVID-19. For the study at large: The origin of the acute and convalescent COVID-19 samples was the United States, Italy and Spain. Nucleic acid was either cDNA or gDNA, and it came from T cells, B-cell-depleted T cells, or PBMCs.

Germline V gives CDR1 SNHLY, CDR2 FYNNEI. The CDR3 spans 14 residues. V dropped 6 bases and J dropped 5; count of bases not matched to a gene: 7. The table lists this clone with a count of one. Authors' data handling: By means of reference gene primer amplification, nucleated cell counts were estimated. Repertoires were generated with immunoSEQ multiplex PCR, while TCRdb's copy carries only in-frame clones and drops some. The DNA gave D and trimming, while V, J and clone size come from that table. The data show roughly 160,000 clones, 88% seen once. The chain recombines TRBV2 with TRBJ2-7; 10 bases match TRBD1. The source is a man in his fifties who had recovered from COVID-19. Input material: peripheral blood. CDR3 region: CASRRGQGSNEQYF. The DNA for the CDR3 is TGTGCCAGCAGAAGGGGACAGGGGAGCAACGAGCAGTACTTC.